Detailed here is one T cell receptor (beta chain). Germline CDR1 reads SGDLS; CDR2 reads YYNGEE. Unmatched junction bases numbered 3, after V lost 7 bases and J lost 0 bases. This CDR3 contains 14 residues. The sample belongs to a study of blood T cell repertoires in COVID-19. The data were produced by immunoSEQ multiplex PCR, yet TCRdb's version contains in-frame clones alone and is incomplete. The sample lists 60,000 or so clones; 89% were seen once. This TCR came from a woman aged 60-75 years with active COVID-19. Sequencing input: peripheral blood. This chain links TRBV9 with TRBJ2-2; 7 bases line up with TRBD1. CDR3 sequence (DNA): TGTGCCAGCGAACAGGGGACGAACACCGGGGAGCTGTTTTTT. This translates into CASEQGTNTGELFF.